This TCR beta chain is from a study of human T cells and chemical hapten exposure. Looking at the study overall: Patch tests put 0.01% DPC on the upper back, and the results were checked at 6 days.

Time point denoted: patch test 1, 2 weeks after DPC sensitization. Noted treatment: therapeutic diphenylcyclopropenone sensitization with weekly scalp DPC. Blood collection happened ahead of applying each patch test. Unique molecular identifiers were affixed to discrete cDNA molecules within the library. MiXCR was run by TCRdb on the RACE reads, yielding one entry per CDR3 protein. The sample lists about 360,000 distinct CDR3 sequences; around 7% were seen once. Whole-study results and caveats: DPC sensitization left the count of TCRs above 1 in 1000 unchanged.

V was pared by 4 bases and J by 0 bases, with 13 bases between. CDR3 length: 16 amino acids. This clonotype was observed a few times. What it recognizes is unknown. The sequencing here drew on whole blood, taken in connection with sensitization to the hapten diphenylcyclopropenone (DPC). The chain uses TRBV12-3 or TRBV12-4 and TRBJ1-5, with D maybe TRBD1 (5 bases). The source of this sequence is a woman under 30 with alopecia areata. Some clones in this sample may be carry-over from other donors' samples. This chain's CDR3 is CASSSGTVYSNQPQHF. As DNA, the CDR3 is TGTGCCAGCAGTTCCGGGACGGTCTATAGCAATCAGCCCCAGCATTTT.